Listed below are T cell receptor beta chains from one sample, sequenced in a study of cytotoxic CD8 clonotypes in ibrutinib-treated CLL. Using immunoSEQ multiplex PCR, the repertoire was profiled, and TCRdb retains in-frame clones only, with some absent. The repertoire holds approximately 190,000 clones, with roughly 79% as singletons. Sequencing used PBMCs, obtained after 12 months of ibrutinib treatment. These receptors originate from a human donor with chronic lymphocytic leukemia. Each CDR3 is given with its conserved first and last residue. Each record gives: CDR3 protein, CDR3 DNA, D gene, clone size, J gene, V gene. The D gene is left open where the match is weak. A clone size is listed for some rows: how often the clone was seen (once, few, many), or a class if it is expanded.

CSVELWGSGNTIYF,TGCAGCGTTGAATTGTGGGGCTCTGGAAACACCATATATTTT,-,-,TRBJ1-3,TRBV29-1
CASSPHRLDNEQFF,TGTGCCAGCAGCCCCCATAGACTGGACAATGAGCAGTTCTTC,-,-,TRBJ2-1,TRBV7-6
CASGFADSPEAFF,TGTGCTAGTGGTTTTGCCGACAGTCCTGAAGCTTTCTTT,-,-,TRBJ1-1,TRBV12-5
CASSVDSGTQYF,TGTGCCAGCAGCGTGGACTCCGGCACGCAGTATTTT,-,-,TRBJ2-3,TRBV7-2
CASSPDRGSNQPQHF,TGTGCCAGCAGCCCGGACAGGGGTAGCAATCAGCCCCAGCATTTT,TRBD1,-,TRBJ1-5,TRBV6-5
CASSFQGNYGYTF,TGTGCCAGCAGTTTTCAGGGGAACTATGGCTACACCTTC,-,-,TRBJ1-2,TRBV28
CASSPRGGTNTGELFF,TGTGCCAGCAGCCCACGGGGGGGCACCAACACCGGGGAGCTGTTTTTT,TRBD2,-,TRBJ2-2,TRBV7-3
CASSLEGSSTEAFF,TGTGCCAGCAGTTTGGAGGGTTCAAGCACTGAAGCTTTCTTT,-,-,TRBJ1-1,TRBV6-9
CASSALGGADTQYF,TGCGCCAGCAGCGCCCTCGGGGGAGCGGATACGCAGTATTTT,-,-,TRBJ2-3,TRBV5-1
CAITQLGGSSYEQYF,TGTGCCATCACTCAACTAGGGGGAAGCTCCTACGAGCAGTACTTC,-,once,TRBJ2-7,TRBV10-3
CASSLGDGSYEQYF,TGCGCCAGCAGCTTGGGGGACGGATCCTACGAGCAGTACTTC,-,-,TRBJ2-7,TRBV5-1
CASSVGHEQFF,TGCGCCAGCAGTGTCGGACACGAGCAGTTCTTC,-,few,TRBJ2-1,TRBV10-1
CASSTDYGYTF,TGTGCCAGTAGCACAGATTATGGCTACACCTTC,-,-,TRBJ1-2,TRBV19
CASSLRFLAGGGDGELFF,TGTGCCAGCAGCTTACGGTTCCTAGCGGGAGGAGGAGACGGGGAGCTGTTTTTT,TRBD2,-,TRBJ2-2,TRBV7-6
CASSTHGQNTEAFF,TGTGCCAGTAGTACTCATGGACAGAACACTGAAGCTTTCTTT,-,-,TRBJ1-1,TRBV19
CASSPASGGLSSTDTQYF,TGTGCCAGCAGTCCGGCTAGCGGGGGGCTTTCTAGCACAGATACGCAGTATTTT,TRBD2,-,TRBJ2-3,TRBV9
CASSPNRVSYNEQFF,TGCGCCAGCAGCCCCAACAGGGTCTCCTACAATGAGCAGTTCTTC,-,-,TRBJ2-1,TRBV5-1
CASSSYGGIGELFF,TGTGCCAGCAGCTCCTACGGGGGGATCGGGGAGCTGTTTTTT,TRBD2,-,TRBJ2-2,TRBV7-9
CASSLYQGASYGYTF,TGTGCCAGCAGTTTATATCAGGGCGCGAGCTATGGCTACACCTTC,-,-,TRBJ1-2,TRBV27
CASSLEPGDTQYF,TGTGCTAGCAGCTTGGAACCAGGAGATACGCAGTATTTT,-,once,TRBJ2-3,TRBV7-7
CASSPGTSGRADYSSTDTQYF,TGTGCCAGCAGCCCTGGGACTAGCGGGAGGGCCGATTACTCTAGCACAGATACGCAGTATTTT,TRBD2,-,TRBJ2-3,TRBV6-8
CASSLGGRNYGYTF,TGTGCCAGCAGTTTAGGTGGACGTAACTATGGCTACACCTTC,-,few,TRBJ1-2,TRBV27
CASSPLGTGSYEQYF,TGTGCCAGCTCACCTTTAGGGACAGGAAGCTACGAGCAGTACTTC,TRBD1,-,TRBJ2-7,TRBV18